A single sample is the source of the 6 T cell receptor beta chains below, sequenced in a study of response to subunit inactivated influenza vaccine. Via MiXCR, TCRdb re-called the RT-PCR reads, giving one row per CDR3 protein. The sample has approximately 500,000 distinct CDR3 sequences; approximately 12% are singletons. The material was PBMCs from blood, obtained 40 to 50 days after vaccination. These receptors were taken from a middle-aged man who received an inactivated influenza vaccine.

This clonotype has a count of ten or more. The junction departs from germline at one end; a sequencing error may be responsible. V gene TRBV29-1 combines with J gene TRBJ2-7; TRBD1 aligns across 10 bases. The germline V gene encodes CDR1 SQVTM and CDR2 ANQGSEA. The CDR3 extends over 14 amino acids. The CDR3 is CSVEDRGRISEQYF. The CDR3 DNA reads as TGCAGCGTCGAAGACAGGGGGCGAATAAGCGAGCAGTACTTC.

This clonotype showed up many times. The gene calls are TRBV29-1 and TRBJ2-7, with 7 positions matching TRBD1. Germline CDR1 reads SQVTM; CDR2 reads ANQGSEA. Trimming cost V 6 bases and J 1 base; bases outside gene matches: 9. This CDR3 spans 14 amino acids. The CDR3 region is CSVRMTGTSYEQYF. The CDR3 bases are TGCAGCGTCCGAATGACAGGGACATCCTACGAGCAGTACTTC.

This clonotype was counted at least ten times. This sequence joins TRBV6-1 and TRBJ2-5, with a tentative D call TRBD1 (7 bases). The CDR3 loop spans 16 amino acids. From germline, CDR1 is MNHNS and CDR2 SASEGT. The germline V and J ends were trimmed by 5 bases and 5 bases, with 21 bases remaining between them. The CDR3 loop reads CASSLQGGIPGETQYF. The CDR3 DNA follows: TGTGCCAGCAGTCTGCAGGGGGGCATACCTGGGGAGACCCAGTACTTC.

The rearrangement uses TRBV20-1 and TRBJ2-2; the match to TRBD2 covers 13 bases. J lost 5 bases, V lost 5 bases, and 11 bases had no gene match. The CDR3 loop spans 17 amino acids. From germline, CDR1 is DFQATT and CDR2 SNEGSKA (reference sequence). In DNA, the CDR3 is TGCAGTGCTGCCGGACTAGCGGGAGTAGAGCGGACCGGGGAGCTGTTTTTT. This codes for CSAAGLAGVERTGELFF.

The chain recombines TRBV14 with TRBJ2-5; the D is unclear. CDR1 is SGHDN, CDR2 FVKESK, per germline. This CDR3 has 13 residues. V lost 1 base and J 3 bases, leaving 6 bases between the germline ends. Here the CDR3 reads CASSQGSKETQYF. In DNA, the CDR3 is TGTGCCAGCAGCCAAGGTTCAAAAGAGACCCAGTACTTC.

This clonotype has at least ten counts. This rearrangement joins TRBV6-5 to TRBJ2-5; D possibly matches TRBD1 or TRBD2 (5 bases each). The CDR3 spans 17 residues. Germline assignment: CDR1 MNHEY and CDR2 SVGAGI. V was cut by 0 bases and J by 0 bases, with 14 bases left in between. The CDR3 DNA reads TGTGCCAGCAGTTACTCGATGTTCGGGACGTACCAAGAGACCCAGTACTTC. Its protein is CASSYSMFGTYQETQYF.